This TCR beta chain was found in a study of radiation and T cells in renal cell carcinoma. This table comes from immunoSEQ multiplex PCR, and its TCRdb copy is limited to in-frame clones, with some not included. The sample records about 150,000 clones, 87% being singletons. The time point is: blood 2 weeks post-SBRT. Treatment meaning: 15 Gy SBRT to primary tumor, nephrectomy 4 weeks later. From germline, CDR1 is GTSNPN and CDR2 SVGIG (reference sequence). There are 13 residues in the CDR3. Trimming stripped 0 bases from V and 8 bases from J, with 13 bases between. The rearrangement uses TRBV30 and TRBJ1-2; maybe TRBD1 (5 bases). Sequences were derived from blood, sampled from a patient whose treatment included radiotherapy and nephrectomy. The receptor's source is a woman aged 45-59 years with renal cell carcinoma. This CDR3 reads CAWSVGEKGGYTF. For the CDR3, the DNA is TGTGCCTGGAGTGTAGGGGAAAAGGGAGGCTACACCTTC.